Listed below are T cell receptor beta chains from one sample, sequenced in a study of early T cells in non-severe SARS-CoV-2 infection. One entry per CDR3 protein results from TCRdb running MiXCR on the 5' RACE reads. Among roughly 53,000 distinct CDR3 sequences, approximately 9.7% were seen once, and the ten largest hold 20% to 25%. Sequenced material: whole blood. Receptors were obtained from an adult who was a healthcare worker with PCR-confirmed SARS-CoV-2 infection or an uninfected control (not recorded which). CDR3s include the opening cysteine and the closing phenylalanine or tryptophan. The D gene is left open where the match is weak. Size tells how often a clone was seen (once, few, many) or the class of an expanded clone, and some rows leave it out.

J gene	V gene	clone size	D gene	CDR3 DNA	CDR3 protein
TRBJ2-5	TRBV7-9	many	NA	TGTGCCAGCAGCCCTCCTACAGGGAAGGGTCAAGAGACCCAGTACTTC	CASSPPTGKGQETQYF
TRBJ1-2	TRBV5-1	NA	NA	TGCGCCAGCAGCTTGGACACTAACTATGGCTACACCTTC	CASSLDTNYGYTF
TRBJ1-6	TRBV20-1	many	TRBD1	TGCAGTGCCCCCCCAGGGGGAAATTCACCCCTCCACTTT	CSAPPGGNSPLHF
TRBJ1-2	TRBV30	few	TRBD1	TGTGCCTGGGGACAGGGGTATGGCTACACCTTC	CAWGQGYGYTF
TRBJ1-2	TRBV20-1	few	TRBD1	TGCAGTATTTACAGGGGGCAATACTATGGCTACACCTTC	CSIYRGQYYGYTF
TRBJ2-7	TRBV20-1	many	NA	TGCAGTGCTCTAAGCGGACAGCTGAGAACCTACGAGCAGTACTTC	CSALSGQLRTYEQYF
TRBJ1-1	TRBV29-1	few	NA	TGCAGCGTTGAAGATCGCCTAAAGGGGGCTGAAGCTTTCTTT	CSVEDRLKGAEAFF
TRBJ1-4	TRBV4-1	large	NA	TGCGCCAGCAGCCAAGAGGGCGGTTATGAAAAACTGTTTTTT	CASSQEGGYEKLFF
TRBJ2-3	TRBV12-5	NA	NA	TGTGCTAGTGGTTTGCGAAACGGTTACGATACGCAGTATTTT	CASGLRNGYDTQYF
TRBJ2-3	TRBV12-3/TRBV12-4	few	NA	TGTGCCAGCAGCGGGGGACTGGCTAGCACAGATACGCAGTATTTT	CASSGGLASTDTQYF
TRBJ1-2	TRBV13	many	NA	TGTGCCAGCAGCTTCGGCCGGGGGGACTATGGCTACACCTTC	CASSFGRGDYGYTF
TRBJ2-3	TRBV5-1	few	NA	TGCGCCAGCAGCTTGGAAAGGCGGGGTGAAGATACGCAGTATTTT	CASSLERRGEDTQYF
TRBJ1-6	TRBV3-1	few	NA	TGTGCCAGCAGTCAGCGAGATTATAATTCACCCCTCCACTTT	CASSQRDYNSPLHF
TRBJ1-4	TRBV2	NA	NA	TGTGCCAGCAGGGAATTAGGGCAGAATGAAAAACTGTTTTTT	CASRELGQNEKLFF
TRBJ2-1	TRBV5-1	many	TRBD2	TGCGCCAGCAGCTTGGCCGGGACTAGCGGGCACAATGAGCAGTTCTTC	CASSLAGTSGHNEQFF
TRBJ1-1	TRBV10-3	few	NA	TGTGCCATCAGGGGAGTGAACACTGAAGCTTTCTTT	CAIRGVNTEAFF
TRBJ2-2	TRBV5-4	few	TRBD2	TGTGCCAGCAGCTCCGGGACGGGGAGGGACGGGGAGCTGTTTTTT	CASSSGTGRDGELFF
TRBJ2-5	TRBV6-6	few	NA	TGTGCCAGCAGCTACCATAAAAGAGAGACCCAGTACTTC	CASSYHKRETQYF
TRBJ2-3	TRBV7-9	NA	NA	TGTGCCAGCAGCTTAATGGTCGAGCCCCATACGCAGTATTTT	CASSLMVEPHTQYF
TRBJ1-1	TRBV10-3	many	NA	TGTGCCATCAGTGGGTCGACAGGACCGAACACTGAAGCTTTCTTT	CAISGSTGPNTEAFF
TRBJ2-3	TRBV5-1	once	NA	TGCGCCAGCAGCTTGGGTGGCGGGGACCCTCGCACAGATACGCAGTATTTT	CASSLGGGDPRTDTQYF
TRBJ2-3	TRBV7-2	few	NA	TGTGCCAGCAGCACTCCGGGAGATACGCAGTATTTT	CASSTPGDTQYF
TRBJ2-2	TRBV7-2	NA	NA	TGTGCCAGCAGCTTATTATTCTCTCACCATAACACCGGGGAGCTGTTTTTT	CASSLLFSHHNTGELFF
TRBJ2-7	TRBV4-2	NA	NA	TGTGCCAGCAGCGGGAGGTACTCGTCCTACGAGCAGTACTTC	CASSGRYSSYEQYF
TRBJ1-2	TRBV12-3/TRBV12-4	many	NA	TGTGCCAGCAGTTTAACCTGGTCGGACTATGGCTACACCTTC	CASSLTWSDYGYTF
TRBJ2-7	TRBV2	NA	NA	TGTGCCAGCAGTCGACAGGGAGGCGAGCAGTACTTC	CASSRQGGEQYF
TRBJ2-2	TRBV7-9	many	NA	TGTGCCAGCAGCTTGCCAGAGCCTTTTACCGGGGAGCTGTTTTTT	CASSLPEPFTGELFF